The 16 T cell receptor beta chains presented below share a single source sample, sequenced in a study of cytomegalovirus exposure and HLA in healthy donors. 13 Jbeta primers and 60 Vbeta primers were used for the PCR. Data came from immunoSEQ multiplex PCR; TCRdb stores just in-frame clones and leaves some out. The data show hundreds of thousands of clones, around 89% seen once. The specimen was PBMCs. The source of these receptors is a woman younger than 30 in good health and CMV-seronegative.

The chain links TRBV27 to TRBJ2-1; 9 bases agree with TRBD1. This CDR3 region has 16 residues. The V and J ends lost 2 bases and 9 bases, in that order; junction bases with no gene match: 11. Germline values: CDR1 MNHEY, CDR2 SMNVEV (reference sequence). The CDR3 sequence is CASSLHPGQGNGEQFF. Written as DNA, the CDR3 is TGTGCCAGCAGTTTACATCCGGGACAGGGAAACGGTGAGCAGTTCTTC.

This chain connects TRBV19 to TRBJ1-5; weak D call: TRBD1 (6 bases). Trimming took 7 bases from V and 2 from J, leaving 15 bases between them. The CDR3 sequence is 15 residues long. CDR1 is LNHDA and CDR2 is SQIVND in the germline V gene (reference sequence). CDR3 protein: CASTTVAGGNQPQHF. The CDR3 DNA reads as TGTGCCAGTACGACGGTGGCAGGGGGCAATCAGCCCCAGCATTTT. Together with reference TRBV19 and TRBJ1-5, the CDR3 gives the full variable domain: DGGITQSPKYLFRKEGQNVTLSCEQNLNHDAMYWYRQDPGQGLRLIYYSQIVNDFQKGDIAEGYSVSREKKESFPLTVTSAQKNPTAFYLCASTTVAGGNQPQHFGDGTRLSIL.

This clone turned up a few times. The rearrangement links TRBV6-5 to TRBJ2-7; the D gene is possibly TRBD1 (6 bases). Germline CDR1 is MNHEY and CDR2 is SVGAGI. V was trimmed by 0 bases and J by 4 bases, leaving 13 bases between them. The CDR3 extends over 15 amino acids. Here the CDR3 DNA reads TGTGCCAGCAGTTACTCATCAGGGGAATCTTACGAGCAGTACTTC. Protein product: CASSYSSGESYEQYF.

The chain has TRBV7-2 and TRBJ1-6; D is unresolved. CDR3 length: 15 residues. Germline lookup yields CDR1 SGHTA and CDR2 FQGNSA. Trimming cost V 1 base and J 3 bases, with 7 bases left between them. The CDR3 region has the DNA TGTGCCAGCAGCTTAGGCGGCATCTATAATTCACCCCTCCACTTT. It is translated as CASSLGGIYNSPLHF.

V and J are TRBV7-3 and TRBJ2-1; TRBD2 aligns across 11 bases. Per germline, CDR1 SGHTA and CDR2 FQGTGA. The ends lost 5 bases at V and 11 bases at J; junction bases unmatched: 8. The CDR3 spans 14 residues. The CDR3 sequence: CASSPGTSGSKQFF. Here the CDR3 DNA reads TGTGCCAGCAGCCCGGGGACTAGCGGCAGCAAGCAGTTCTTC.

This clone was observed once. The CDR3 DNA follows: TGTGCCAGCAGCTCATCTAGCGGGAGGTCCCACGAGCAGTACTTC. Translation gives CASSSSSGRSHEQYF. This chain connects TRBV7-2 to TRBJ2-7; 11 nucleotides line up with TRBD2. There are 15 residues in the CDR3. V gave up 4 bases and J gave up 5 bases; unmatched junction bases: 7. The germline V gene encodes CDR1 SGHTA and CDR2 FQGNSA.

This sequence joins TRBV11-2 and TRBJ2-3, with D maybe TRBD2 (6 bases). Germline V gene lookup returns CDR1 SGHAT and CDR2 FQNNGV. The V gene lost 0 bases and the J gene lost 3 bases, with 13 bases spanning the gap. The CDR3 is 16 residues long. For the CDR3, the DNA is TGTGCCAGCAGCTTAGACGGGGGAGGAGGGACAGATACGCAGTATTTT. Its protein is CASSLDGGGGTDTQYF.

The gene calls are TRBV6-1 and TRBJ2-3, with D unclear. This CDR3 has 15 amino acids. Trimming took 4 bases from V and 0 from J, leaving 11 bases between them. From germline, CDR1 is MNHNS and CDR2 SASEGT. The CDR3 is CASSAIGGSTDTQYF. The CDR3 DNA reads as TGTGCCAGCAGTGCCATCGGCGGAAGCACAGATACGCAGTATTTT.

Concerning this clone itself: Mismatch with germline at one junction end may stem from a read error. The V call is TRBV2, the J call TRBJ2-7; 9 bases map to TRBD2. The length of the CDR3 is 16 residues. Germline CDR1 SNHLY, CDR2 FYNNEI. The CDR3: CASSDPAGLAYYGQYF. The CDR3 DNA reads as TGTGCCAGCAGTGACCCTGCGGGACTAGCATACTACGGGCAGTACTTC.

V gene TRBV4-3 combines with J gene TRBJ2-3; D uncertain. V lost 0 bases to trimming and J lost 0 bases, with 4 bases between them. Germline CDR1 and CDR2: LGHNA and YSLEER. There are 14 residues in the CDR3. The CDR3 is CASSQDRSTDTQYF. CDR3 coding DNA: TGCGCCAGCAGCCAAGATAGAAGCACAGATACGCAGTATTTT.

In nucleotides, the CDR3 is TGTGCCAGCAGTGACAGGCCTGGGTATGGCTACACCTTC. This encodes CASSDRPGYGYTF. The rearrangement joins TRBV6-1 to TRBJ1-2; D remains unclear. V lost 3 bases and J lost 5, with 10 bases in between. CDR3 length: 13 residues. Germline V lookup: CDR1 MNHNS, CDR2 SASEGT.

A single count supports this clone. The chain carries TRBV11-2 and TRBJ1-6, with D maybe TRBD1 (6 bases). The CDR3 is made up of 16 amino acids. Trimming removed 0 bases from V and 9 bases from J, with 15 bases in between. Germline CDR1 SGHAT, CDR2 FQNNGV. In nucleotides, the CDR3 is TGTGCCAGCAGCTTAGAACACGGCAGGGGCGGTTCACCCCTCCACTTT. It encodes CASSLEHGRGGSPLHF.

This chain links TRBV5-1 with TRBJ2-7; 10 bases match TRBD2. The CDR3 is 16 amino acids. V shed 0 bases, J shed 2 bases, and the junction held 5 bases outside the gene matches. Germline CDR1 and CDR2: SGHRS and YFSETQ. Here the CDR3 DNA reads TGCGCCAGCAGCTTGGCCGGTAGCGGGGGGACCTACGAGCAGTACTTC. Translation: CASSLAGSGGTYEQYF. The entire variable domain, with the rest obtained from reference TRBV5-1 and TRBJ2-7, is as follows: KAGVTQTPRYLIKTRGQQVTLSCSPISGHRSVSWYQQTPGQGLQFLFEYFSETQRNKGNFPGRFSGRQFSNSRSEMNVSTLELGDSALYLCASSLAGSGGTYEQYFGPGTRLTVT.

The genes are TRBV4-2 and TRBJ2-7; 8 bases match TRBD1. V lost 2 bases to trimming and J lost 5 bases; unmatched junction nucleotides: 5. The CDR3 has 14 residues. CDR1 LGHNA and CDR2 YNFKEQ come from the germline V gene. CDR3: CASSQRQGSDEQYF. Here the CDR3 DNA reads TGTGCCAGCAGCCAACGACAGGGGAGCGACGAGCAGTACTTC.

V gene TRBV15 combines with J gene TRBJ2-3; 11 nucleotides line up with TRBD2. This CDR3 is 16 amino acids long. With 2 bases clipped from V and 4 bases from J, the junction kept 5 bases outside the gene matches. Germline V CDR1 and CDR2: LNHNV, YYDKDF (reference sequence). CDR3 nucleotide sequence: TGTGCCACCAGCAGAACTATACTAGCGGGAGCAGATACGCAGTATTTT. As protein: CATSRTILAGADTQYF.

This sequence joins TRBV4-2 and TRBJ2-3, with 8 bases fitting TRBD2. CDR3 length: 19 amino acids. V shed 0 bases, J shed 0 bases, and the junction held 11 bases outside the gene matches. Per the germline V gene, CDR1 is LGHNA and CDR2 is YNFKEQ. Written as DNA, the CDR3 is TGTGCCAGCAGCCAAGATCTGGGTAGCGGGGCGTCTAGCACAGATACGCAGTATTTT. Protein product: CASSQDLGSGASSTDTQYF.